This T cell receptor beta chain was profiled in a study of T cells in Graves' hyperthyroidism and ophthalmopathy. This clonotype came up a few times. This CDR3 contains 16 residues. Germline V CDR1 and CDR2: MNHNS, SASEGT. The V gene end was trimmed by 4 bases and the J gene end by 3 bases; junction bases not matched to a gene: 8. RNA transcripts served as the template for amplifying TCR beta CDR3 regions. The HTBI primer set drove a first-round RT-PCR of the TCR CDR3. TCRdb ran MiXCR on the multiplex PCR reads and lists one entry per CDR3 protein. The data contain about half a million distinct CDR3 sequences, about 20% of them singletons.

The TCR comes from a man aged 40-49 years with Graves' ophthalmopathy. The V and J genes are TRBV6-1 and TRBJ1-1; 10 bases match TRBD1. Sequencing used blood. The CDR3 spells CASSGRQGARDTEAFF. CDR3 nucleotides: TGTGCCAGCAGTGGTCGACAGGGGGCTAGGGACACTGAAGCTTTCTTT.